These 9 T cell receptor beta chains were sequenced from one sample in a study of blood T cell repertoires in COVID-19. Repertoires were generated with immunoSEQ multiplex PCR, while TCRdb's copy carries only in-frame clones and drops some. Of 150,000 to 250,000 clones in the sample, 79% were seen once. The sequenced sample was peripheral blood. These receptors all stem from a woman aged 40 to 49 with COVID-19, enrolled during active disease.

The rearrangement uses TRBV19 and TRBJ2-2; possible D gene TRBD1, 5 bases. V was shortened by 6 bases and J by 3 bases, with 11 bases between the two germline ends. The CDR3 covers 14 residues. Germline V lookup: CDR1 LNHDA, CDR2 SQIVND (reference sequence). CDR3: CASRTVRDTGELFF. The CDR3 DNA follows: TGTGCCAGTAGGACAGTTAGGGACACCGGGGAGCTGTTTTTT.

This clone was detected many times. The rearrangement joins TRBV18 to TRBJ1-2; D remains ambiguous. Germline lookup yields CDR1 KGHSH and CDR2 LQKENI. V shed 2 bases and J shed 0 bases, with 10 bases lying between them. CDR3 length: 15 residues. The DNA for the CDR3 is TGTGCCAGCTCACCATCTGGAGGTCCTAACTATGGCTACACCTTC. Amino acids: CASSPSGGPNYGYTF.

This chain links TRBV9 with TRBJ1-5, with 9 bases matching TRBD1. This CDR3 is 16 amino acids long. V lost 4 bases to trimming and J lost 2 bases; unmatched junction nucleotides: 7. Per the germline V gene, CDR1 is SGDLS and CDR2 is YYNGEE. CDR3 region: CASSPGTGKGNQPQHF. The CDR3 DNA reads TGTGCCAGCAGCCCCGGGACAGGGAAAGGCAATCAGCCCCAGCATTTT.

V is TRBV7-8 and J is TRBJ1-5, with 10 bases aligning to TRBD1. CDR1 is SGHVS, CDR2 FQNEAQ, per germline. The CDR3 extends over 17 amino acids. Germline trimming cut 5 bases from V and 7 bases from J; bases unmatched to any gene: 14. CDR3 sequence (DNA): TGTGCCAGCAGCCCTGGACAGGGGGAAACCCTAGGCCAGCCCCAGCATTTT. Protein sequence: CASSPGQGETLGQPQHF.

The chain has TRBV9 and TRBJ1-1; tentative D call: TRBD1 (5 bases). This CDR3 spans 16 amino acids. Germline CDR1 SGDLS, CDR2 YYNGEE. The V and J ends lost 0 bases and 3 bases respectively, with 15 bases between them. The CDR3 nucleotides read TGTGCCAGCAGCGTAGCGAGACCGGGGGTAGACACTGAAGCTTTCTTT. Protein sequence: CASSVARPGVDTEAFF.

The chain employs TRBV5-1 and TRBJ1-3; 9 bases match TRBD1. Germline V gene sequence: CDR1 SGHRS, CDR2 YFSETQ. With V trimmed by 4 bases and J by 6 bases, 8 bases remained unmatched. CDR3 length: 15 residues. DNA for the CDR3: TGCGCCAGCAGCCTACAGGGGGCCCGGGAAAACACCATATATTTT. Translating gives CASSLQGARENTIYF.

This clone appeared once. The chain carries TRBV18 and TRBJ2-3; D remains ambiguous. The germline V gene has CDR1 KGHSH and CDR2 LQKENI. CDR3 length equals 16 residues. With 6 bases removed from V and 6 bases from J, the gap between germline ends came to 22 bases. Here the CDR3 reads CASSLLGPPQPDTQYF. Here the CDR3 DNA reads TGTGCCAGCTCCCTCCTGGGCCCCCCCCAGCCGGATACGCAGTATTTT.

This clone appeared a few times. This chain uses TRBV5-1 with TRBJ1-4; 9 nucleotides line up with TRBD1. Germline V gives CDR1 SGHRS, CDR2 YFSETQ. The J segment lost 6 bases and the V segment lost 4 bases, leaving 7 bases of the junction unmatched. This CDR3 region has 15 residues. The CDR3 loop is CASSPMGQGDEKLFF. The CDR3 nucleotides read TGCGCCAGCAGCCCTATGGGACAGGGAGATGAAAAACTGTTTTTT. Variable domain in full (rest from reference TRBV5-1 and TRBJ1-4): KAGVTQTPRYLIKTRGQQVTLSCSPISGHRSVSWYQQTPGQGLQFLFEYFSETQRNKGNFPGRFSGRQFSNSRSEMNVSTLELGDSALYLCASSPMGQGDEKLFFGSGTQLSVL.

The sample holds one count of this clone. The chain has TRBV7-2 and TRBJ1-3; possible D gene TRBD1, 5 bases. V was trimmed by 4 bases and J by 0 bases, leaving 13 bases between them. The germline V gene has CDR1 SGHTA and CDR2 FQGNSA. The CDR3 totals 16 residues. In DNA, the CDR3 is TGTGCCAGCAGCTCCTCACAGGCCCTCTCTGGAAACACCATATATTTT. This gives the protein CASSSSQALSGNTIYF.